These 24 T cell receptor beta chains were all obtained from the same sample, sequenced in a study of blood T cell repertoires in COVID-19. Repertoires were generated with immunoSEQ multiplex PCR, while TCRdb's copy carries only in-frame clones and drops some. Of under 90,000 clones listed, roughly 80% are singletons. Sample: peripheral blood. The receptor set was obtained from a man older than 75 with acute or convalescent COVID-19.

The CDR3 nucleotides read TGCGCCAGCAGCTCCCCCCTAGACACAGATACGCAGTATTTT. Translating it yields CASSSPLDTDTQYF. This rearrangement joins TRBV5-1 to TRBJ2-3; D gene ambiguous. V was clipped by 3 bases and J by 2 bases, with 10 bases between them. Per the germline V gene, CDR1 is SGHRS and CDR2 is YFSETQ. The CDR3 loop spans 14 amino acids.

CDR3 nucleotide sequence: TGTGCCAGCAGCTTAGGCGGACAGGGCTTCCTCTCTGGGGCCAACGTCCTGACTTTC. It translates to CASSLGGQGFLSGANVLTF. The J gene is TRBJ2-6, the V gene TRBV13; TRBD1 agrees at 8 bases. The ends lost 0 bases at V and 0 bases at J; junction bases unmatched: 7. Germline V gene sequence: CDR1 PRHDT, CDR2 FYEKMQ (reference sequence). CDR3 size: 19 residues.

The J gene is TRBJ2-3, the V gene TRBV6-4, with a weak D call TRBD1 (6 bases). CDR3 length: 13 residues. Between the trimmed V and J ends, which lost 3 bases and 4 bases, there was a span of 8 bases. CDR1 and CDR2 from the germline V gene are MRHNA and SNTAGT. CDR3 amino acids: CASSDQGSDTQYF. The CDR3 nucleotides are TGTGCCAGCAGTGATCAGGGGTCAGATACGCAGTATTTT.

This clone has just one count. V usage is TRBV28 and J usage is TRBJ1-4; D perhaps matches TRBD1 (5 bases). The CDR3 has 14 residues. Germline V gene data show CDR1 as MDHEN and CDR2 as SYDVKM. V was shortened by 8 bases and J by 10 bases, with 20 bases between the two germline ends. CDR3 sequence: CASSWEGPPGKLFF. As DNA, the CDR3 is TGTGCCAGCTCTTGGGAGGGGCCGCCAGGAAAACTGTTTTTT.

Comment on this clone: The junction departs from germline at one end; a sequencing error may be responsible. J is TRBJ2-5 and V is TRBV7-7; perhaps TRBD1 as D (6 bases). The germline gives CDR1 SSHAT, CDR2 FNYEAQ (reference sequence). The CDR3 runs to 13 residues. In DNA, the CDR3 is TGTGCTAGCACCCCCATAAGGGGGGAGACCCAGTACTTC. Translation: CASTPIRGETQYF.

This CDR3 is CASSLFPGQGVYGYTF. The CDR3 region has the DNA TGCGCCAGCAGCTTGTTCCCGGGACAGGGTGTCTATGGCTACACCTTC. The chain uses TRBV5-1 and TRBJ1-2; 9 bases agree with TRBD1. J gave up 4 bases and V 1 base, and 8 bases lay outside the gene matches. The length of the CDR3 is 16 residues. CDR1 and CDR2 from the germline V gene are SGHRS and YFSETQ.

The V call is TRBV6-2 or TRBV6-3, the J call TRBJ2-3; 10 bases match TRBD1. The CDR3 extends over 13 amino acids. J was trimmed by 6 bases and V by 5 bases; bases with no gene match: 2. Germline assignment: CDR1 MNHEY and CDR2 SVGEGT. The CDR3 spells CASSRDRGDTQYF. DNA for the CDR3: TGTGCCAGCAGTCGGGACAGGGGTGATACGCAGTATTTT.

J is TRBJ2-2 and V is TRBV5-5, with a possible D match to TRBD2 (6 bases). The CDR3 extends over 15 amino acids. Trimming removed 2 bases from V and 7 bases from J, with 15 bases in between. CDR1 is SGHKS, CDR2 YYEKEE, per germline (reference sequence). In nucleotides, the CDR3 is TGTGCCAGCAGCTTTCTAGGAGGGCCGGGCGGGGAGCTGTTTTTT. Translating it yields CASSFLGGPGGELFF.

V usage is TRBV4-2 and J usage is TRBJ2-1; D is uncertain. The CDR3 extends over 15 amino acids. Trimming shortened V by 0 bases and J by 6 bases, and 12 bases separated the two germline ends. Germline lookup yields CDR1 LGHNA and CDR2 YNFKEQ. The CDR3 loop reads CASSQDKQRTNEQFF. The CDR3 DNA is TGTGCCAGCAGCCAAGATAAACAACGAACCAATGAGCAGTTCTTC.

This clone was recorded only once. The rearrangement joins TRBV4-3 to TRBJ2-1, with TRBD2 matching over 11 bases. This CDR3 has 18 residues. V lost 0 bases and J lost 8; bases outside the gene matches: 12. CDR1 is LGHNA and CDR2 is YSLEER in the germline V gene. This CDR3 reads CASSQDSALAGGGDEQFF. The CDR3 bases are TGCGCCAGCAGCCAAGATTCGGCGCTAGCGGGGGGAGGCGATGAGCAGTTCTTC.

This chain connects TRBV30 to TRBJ1-1, with TRBD1 matching 7 bases. V lost 5 bases and J lost 8; bases outside the gene matches: 11. CDR1 GTSNPN and CDR2 SVGIG come from the germline V gene (reference sequence). The CDR3 extends over 13 amino acids. CDR3 nucleotides: TGTGCCTGGGACGGGACAGAAGCCCAGGAAGCTTTCTTT. Translated, it gives CAWDGTEAQEAFF.

The chain uses TRBV7-3 and TRBJ2-2; 8 nucleotides align to TRBD1. The V gene's germline CDR1 is SGHTA and CDR2 FQGTGA. After removal of 3 bases from V and 5 bases from J, the junction contained 2 bases not matched to a gene. The CDR3 sequence is 14 residues long. Written as DNA, the CDR3 is TGTGCCAGCAGCTTCAGGGGGCAAACCGGGGAGCTGTTTTTT. It specifies CASSFRGQTGELFF.

The J gene is TRBJ1-2, the V gene TRBV24-1; TRBD1 matches 10 bases. The J segment lost 2 bases and the V segment lost 3 bases, leaving 5 bases of the junction unmatched. The germline V gene encodes CDR1 KGHDR and CDR2 SFDVKD. CDR3 length equals 16 residues. The CDR3 bases are TGTGCCACCAGTGATAACCCGGGACAGGGGAACTATGGCTACACCTTC. It specifies CATSDNPGQGNYGYTF.

The chain has TRBV28 and TRBJ2-7, with 10 bases aligning to TRBD2. The CDR3 contains 14 residues. V shed 5 bases, J shed 4 bases, and the junction held 5 bases outside the gene matches. In germline, CDR1 is MDHEN, CDR2 SYDVKM. CDR3 bases: TGTGCCAGCAGTGTACAGCGGGGGGGGTACGAGCAGTACTTC. Its protein product is CASSVQRGGYEQYF.

The V call is TRBV6-2 or TRBV6-3, the J call TRBJ1-2; tentative D call: TRBD1 (5 bases). Trimming removed 4 bases from V and 7 bases from J, with 13 bases in between. The CDR3 has 13 residues. Germline-derived CDR1 and CDR2 are MNHEY and SVGEGT. Here the CDR3 reads CASSFTGPRGYTF. Here the CDR3 DNA reads TGTGCCAGCAGTTTCACAGGACCTCGTGGCTACACCTTC.

This clone was seen once. The chain joins TRBV4-3 to TRBJ2-2; 7 bases are shared with TRBD1. The CDR3 consists of 15 residues. V dropped 0 bases and J dropped 7; count of bases not matched to a gene: 5. The germline V gene has CDR1 LGHNA and CDR2 YSLEER. The CDR3, as DNA: TGCGCCAGCAGCCAAGATAACAGGGGAATCGGGGAGCTGTTTTTT. The encoded protein is CASSQDNRGIGELFF.

Here the CDR3 DNA reads TGTGCCAGCAGTTTCGTGGACAGGAACACTGAAGCTTTCTTT. It encodes CASSFVDRNTEAFF. The chain uses TRBV28 and TRBJ1-1; a possible D gene is TRBD1 (6 bases). This CDR3 has 14 residues. V was cut by 3 bases and J by 1 base, with 9 bases left in between. Germline V gene data show CDR1 as MDHEN and CDR2 as SYDVKM.

The chain joins TRBV2 to TRBJ1-2; a possible D gene is TRBD1 (6 bases). This CDR3 has 12 residues. CDR1 SNHLY and CDR2 FYNNEI come from the germline V gene. Deletions cut 1 base from V and 8 bases from J, with 8 bases between. CDR3 in DNA: TGTGCCAGCAGTGAAGACAGGGTAGGCTACACCTTC. This encodes CASSEDRVGYTF.

The V and J genes are TRBV2 and TRBJ1-6; TRBD1 matches 9 bases. Per the germline V gene, CDR1 is SNHLY and CDR2 is FYNNEI. J was trimmed by 10 bases and V by 2 bases; bases with no gene match: 9. This CDR3 is built from 16 residues. The CDR3, as DNA: TGTGCCAGCAGTGAAAGAGTAACAGGGGGCGGATCACCCCTCCACTTT. Protein: CASSERVTGGGSPLHF.

The J gene is TRBJ2-7, the V gene TRBV19; TRBD1 aligns across 11 bases. Germline V gene sequence: CDR1 LNHDA, CDR2 SQIVND (reference sequence). Losses at the gene ends were 4 bases for V and 3 bases for J; bases not matched to a gene: 8. The CDR3 loop spans 16 amino acids. The CDR3 region is CASSRTTGTGGYEQYF. CDR3 bases: TGTGCCAGTAGTAGGACCACCGGGACAGGGGGCTACGAGCAGTACTTC. The variable domain in full, with the rest retrieved from reference TRBV19 and TRBJ2-7, is DGGITQSPKYLFRKEGQNVTLSCEQNLNHDAMYWYRQDPGQGLRLIYYSQIVNDFQKGDIAEGYSVSREKKESFPLTVTSAQKNPTAFYLCASSRTTGTGGYEQYFGPGTRLTVT.

The chain couples TRBV6-2 or TRBV6-3 to TRBJ2-5; TRBD1 agrees at 8 bases. CDR1 is MNHEY, CDR2 SVGEGT, per germline. V trimming: 5 bases; J trimming: 1 base; junction bases outside the gene matches: 3. The CDR3 sequence is 14 residues long. The DNA for the CDR3 is TGTGCCAGCAGTCAAACAGGGGGCCAAGAGACCCAGTACTTC. Its translation: CASSQTGGQETQYF.

This clone was found once. The chain uses TRBV18 and TRBJ1-3; TRBD1 might be the D (5 bases). Germline CDR1 KGHSH, CDR2 LQKENI. V lost 2 bases and J lost 0, with 14 bases in between. The CDR3 totals 17 residues. The CDR3 spells CASSPTRETASGNTIYF. Here the CDR3 DNA reads TGTGCCAGCTCACCAACCCGAGAGACAGCCTCTGGAAACACCATATATTTT.

The chain has TRBV27 and TRBJ1-2; the match to TRBD1 covers 8 bases. Germline lookup yields CDR1 MNHEY and CDR2 SMNVEV (reference sequence). There are 14 residues in the CDR3. The V segment lost 6 bases and the J segment 8 bases; nucleotides outside the gene matches: 11. Written as DNA, the CDR3 is TGTGCCAGCAGGCCTTCGACAGGGGTTGAAGGCTACACCTTC. This encodes CASRPSTGVEGYTF.

The gene calls are TRBV6-5 and TRBJ1-3; D is unresolved. Trimming cost V 0 bases and J 0 bases, with 6 bases left between them. Germline assignment: CDR1 MNHEY and CDR2 SVGAGI. The CDR3 consists of 15 residues. The CDR3 region is CASSYSDNSGNTIYF. Written as DNA, the CDR3 is TGTGCCAGCAGTTACTCTGACAACTCTGGAAACACCATATATTTT.